This T cell receptor beta chain originates from a study of T cells in Graves' hyperthyroidism and ophthalmopathy. Authors of the study amplified TCR beta CDR3 regions from RNA transcripts. Carried out on the TCR CDR3, a first-round RT-PCR used the HTBI primer set. TCRdb redid the calling of the multiplex PCR reads with MiXCR, one entry per CDR3 protein. This sample has some 560,000 distinct CDR3 sequences, with 12% to 15% found just once. With 3 bases removed from V and 2 bases from J, the gap between germline ends came to 8 bases. The CDR3 contains 13 residues. Germline CDR1 reads MDHEN; CDR2 reads SYDVKM. Absence of ophthalmopathy progression within 18 months defined stable Graves' hyperthyroidism. Patients between 18 and 65 years old had hyperthyroidism, newly diagnosed and lasting under 2 months. Diagnosis rested on symptoms, serum thyroxine and TRAb, thyroid ultrasound, and orbital computed tomography.

The sequence was obtained from a woman aged 40 to 50 with Graves' hyperthyroidism. Sequences were obtained from blood. This chain links TRBV28 with TRBJ2-7; D perhaps matches TRBD2 (5 bases). The CDR3 bases are TGTGCCAGCAGTTTGACTAAACCCTACGAGCAGTACTTC. This encodes CASSLTKPYEQYF.